These T cell receptor beta chains were read from a single sample in a study of T cell responses to AZD1222 COVID-19 vaccine. Using immunoSEQ multiplex PCR, the repertoire was profiled, and TCRdb retains in-frame clones only, with some absent. This table holds some 130,000 clones, just over 90% found once. The sequencing used peripheral blood, collected on day 0 of AZD1222 vaccination. The receptors here all came from an adult in good health. Each CDR3 is given with its conserved first and last residue. The order of the fields is clone size, D gene, J gene, V gene, CDR3 DNA, CDR3 protein. D genes are given only for firm matches. Rows give clone size only sometimes, using once, few, many, or a class for an expanded clone.

clone size: NA
D gene: NA
J gene: TRBJ1-6
V gene: TRBV7-9
CDR3 DNA: TGTGCCAGCAGCATACGGGGGACTGGAGGTAATTCACCCCTCCACTTT
CDR3 protein: CASSIRGTGGNSPLHF

clone size: NA
D gene: NA
J gene: TRBJ1-6
V gene: TRBV27
CDR3 DNA: TGTGCCAGCAGTGGGGCCAATTCACCCCTCCACTTT
CDR3 protein: CASSGANSPLHF

clone size: NA
D gene: NA
J gene: TRBJ1-1
V gene: TRBV19
CDR3 DNA: TGTGCCAGTAGGGGTGAGGGCGCCTTAGAAGCTTTCTTT
CDR3 protein: CASRGEGALEAFF

clone size: NA
D gene: TRBD2
J gene: TRBJ2-3
V gene: TRBV7-3
CDR3 DNA: TGTGCCAGCAGCCCGTATTGGATAGCGGGGAGCCGAGATACGCAGTATTTT
CDR3 protein: CASSPYWIAGSRDTQYF

clone size: NA
D gene: NA
J gene: TRBJ1-5
V gene: TRBV4-1
CDR3 DNA: TGCGCCAGCAGCCAAGTTGTGGCAAGACTCCATGGGGCTTACAATCAGCCCCAGCATTTT
CDR3 protein: CASSQVVARLHGAYNQPQHF

clone size: NA
D gene: NA
J gene: TRBJ2-5
V gene: TRBV18
CDR3 DNA: TGTGCCAGCTCACGAAGGGAGACCCAGTACTTC
CDR3 protein: CASSRRETQYF

clone size: NA
D gene: TRBD2
J gene: TRBJ2-3
V gene: TRBV7-9
CDR3 DNA: TGTGCCAGCAGCTTGAAGCGGGGGGGCCGAGGAGATACGCAGTATTTT
CDR3 protein: CASSLKRGGRGDTQYF

clone size: NA
D gene: NA
J gene: TRBJ1-2
V gene: TRBV19
CDR3 DNA: TGTGCCAGTTCTCCGACGGGTACCGCCCATGGCTACACCTTC
CDR3 protein: CASSPTGTAHGYTF

clone size: NA
D gene: NA
J gene: TRBJ1-1
V gene: TRBV6-6
CDR3 DNA: TGTGCCAGCAGTTACGGATTGGGGGCGATGAACACTGAAGCTTTCTTT
CDR3 protein: CASSYGLGAMNTEAFF

clone size: NA
D gene: NA
J gene: TRBJ2-3
V gene: TRBV11-2
CDR3 DNA: TGTGCCAGCAGCACGCTAGCAACGCAGTATTTT
CDR3 protein: CASSTLATQYF

clone size: NA
D gene: NA
J gene: TRBJ2-1
V gene: TRBV25-1
CDR3 DNA: TGTGCCAGCAGATGGCTCTTCTCAGGCGAGCAGTTCTTC
CDR3 protein: CASRWLFSGEQFF

clone size: medium-sized
D gene: NA
J gene: TRBJ2-2
V gene: TRBV6-4
CDR3 DNA: TGTGCCAGCAGTGAAGCAGGGAGCACCGGGGAGCTGTTTTTT
CDR3 protein: CASSEAGSTGELFF

clone size: few
D gene: NA
J gene: TRBJ1-6
V gene: TRBV5-1
CDR3 DNA: TGCGCCAGCAGCTTGATGGGGCAGGATAATTCACCCCTCCACTTT
CDR3 protein: CASSLMGQDNSPLHF

clone size: NA
D gene: TRBD2
J gene: TRBJ2-7
V gene: TRBV28
CDR3 DNA: TGTGCCAGCAAATTTCAGACTAGCGGGGAGGTGGAGCAGTACTTC
CDR3 protein: CASKFQTSGEVEQYF

clone size: NA
D gene: NA
J gene: TRBJ2-7
V gene: TRBV29-1
CDR3 DNA: TGCAGCGTGATGGACAGTACCTACGAGCAGTACTTC
CDR3 protein: CSVMDSTYEQYF

clone size: NA
D gene: NA
J gene: TRBJ1-3
V gene: TRBV18
CDR3 DNA: TGTGCCAGCTCCCCCTCCTTCCAGTTAGGCTCTGGAAACACCATATATTTT
CDR3 protein: CASSPSFQLGSGNTIYF

clone size: NA
D gene: NA
J gene: TRBJ1-5
V gene: TRBV7-9
CDR3 DNA: TGTGCCAGCAGCTCAATACAGGTCACTCAGCCCCAGCATTTT
CDR3 protein: CASSSIQVTQPQHF

clone size: NA
D gene: NA
J gene: TRBJ2-3
V gene: TRBV2
CDR3 DNA: TGTGCCAGCGTACCCCTGGGGACAGATACGCAGTATTTT
CDR3 protein: CASVPLGTDTQYF

clone size: NA
D gene: NA
J gene: TRBJ1-5
V gene: TRBV19
CDR3 DNA: TGTGCCAGTAGTATTTCTGGGGGCAGGACTAGTCAGCCCCAGCATTTT
CDR3 protein: CASSISGGRTSQPQHF

clone size: NA
D gene: TRBD2
J gene: TRBJ2-3
V gene: TRBV10-3
CDR3 DNA: TGTGCCACGACTAGCGGGGCTCCCACAGATACGCAGTATTTT
CDR3 protein: CATTSGAPTDTQYF

clone size: NA
D gene: TRBD1
J gene: TRBJ1-1
V gene: TRBV30
CDR3 DNA: TGTGCCTGGAGTCTCACAGGGGAGCAGGCTTTCTTT
CDR3 protein: CAWSLTGEQAFF

clone size: few
D gene: NA
J gene: TRBJ1-2
V gene: TRBV20-1
CDR3 DNA: TGCAGGACGGAAGGGGGGTATGGCTACACCTTC
CDR3 protein: CRTEGGYGYTF

clone size: NA
D gene: TRBD2
J gene: TRBJ2-2
V gene: TRBV10-3
CDR3 DNA: TGTGCCTCGGGACTAGCGGACAACACCGGGGAGCTGTTTTTT
CDR3 protein: CASGLADNTGELFF

clone size: once
D gene: NA
J gene: TRBJ1-1
V gene: TRBV5-4
CDR3 DNA: TGTGCCAGCAGCTTGTTCCCGGCAGCTCTGAACACTGAAGCTTTCTTT
CDR3 protein: CASSLFPAALNTEAFF

clone size: NA
D gene: NA
J gene: TRBJ1-2
V gene: TRBV3-1/TRBV3-2
CDR3 DNA: TGTGCCAGCAGCCCCCTTGGAGCAGCTAACTATGGCTACACCTTC
CDR3 protein: CASSPLGAANYGYTF

clone size: NA
D gene: NA
J gene: TRBJ1-2
V gene: TRBV28
CDR3 DNA: TGTGCCAGCAGTCTTGGACAGTATGGCTACACCTTC
CDR3 protein: CASSLGQYGYTF

clone size: NA
D gene: TRBD2
J gene: TRBJ2-3
V gene: TRBV7-2
CDR3 DNA: TGTGCCAGCAGCCAAAATAGCGGGGGGAACACAGATACGCAGTATTTT
CDR3 protein: CASSQNSGGNTDTQYF

clone size: NA
D gene: TRBD1
J gene: TRBJ2-7
V gene: TRBV7-9
CDR3 DNA: TGTGCCAGCGGGACAGGGGGGAGCGACGAGCAGTACTTC
CDR3 protein: CASGTGGSDEQYF

clone size: NA
D gene: TRBD2
J gene: TRBJ2-3
V gene: TRBV27
CDR3 DNA: TGTGCCAGCAGTTTGCTTAGCGGGGGGGCCACAGATACGCAGTATTTT
CDR3 protein: CASSLLSGGATDTQYF

clone size: NA
D gene: TRBD1
J gene: TRBJ1-2
V gene: TRBV7-8
CDR3 DNA: TGTGCCAGCAGCTCGGGACAGGGGGACTATGGCTACACCTTC
CDR3 protein: CASSSGQGDYGYTF

clone size: NA
D gene: NA
J gene: TRBJ2-5
V gene: TRBV28
CDR3 DNA: TGTGCCAGCAGCCCCACCCTGGGAGGTCTAGAGACCCAGTACTTC
CDR3 protein: CASSPTLGGLETQYF

clone size: NA
D gene: NA
J gene: TRBJ1-1
V gene: TRBV19
CDR3 DNA: TGTGCCAGTAGTATGGGCCTCGGCCCCACTGAAGCTTTCTTT
CDR3 protein: CASSMGLGPTEAFF

clone size: NA
D gene: NA
J gene: TRBJ1-1
V gene: TRBV7-8
CDR3 DNA: TGTGCCAGCAGCTTAGGCCGGGTACAGAACACTGAAGCTTTCTTT
CDR3 protein: CASSLGRVQNTEAFF

clone size: NA
D gene: NA
J gene: TRBJ2-3
V gene: TRBV11-2
CDR3 DNA: TGTGCCAGCAGCCCGAGAAGGGTAATCGGCACAGATACGCAGTATTTT
CDR3 protein: CASSPRRVIGTDTQYF

clone size: NA
D gene: TRBD1
J gene: TRBJ1-4
V gene: TRBV2
CDR3 DNA: TGTGCCAGCAGTGCGACAGGGCTGTCTAATGAAAAACTGTTTTTT
CDR3 protein: CASSATGLSNEKLFF

clone size: NA
D gene: NA
J gene: TRBJ2-3
V gene: TRBV12-3/TRBV12-4
CDR3 DNA: TGTGCCAGCAGTTGGGGAGGCACAGATACGCAGTATTTT
CDR3 protein: CASSWGGTDTQYF

clone size: NA
D gene: NA
J gene: TRBJ1-5
V gene: TRBV18
CDR3 DNA: TGTGCCAGCTCGCAATCACCCCGGAATCAGCCCCAGCATTTT
CDR3 protein: CASSQSPRNQPQHF

clone size: NA
D gene: TRBD2
J gene: TRBJ2-7
V gene: TRBV5-5
CDR3 DNA: TGTGCCAGCAGCTTGAGGCGGGGGGTCTTCTACGAGCAGTACTTC
CDR3 protein: CASSLRRGVFYEQYF

clone size: NA
D gene: NA
J gene: TRBJ1-5
V gene: TRBV4-2
CDR3 DNA: TGTGCCAGCAGCCAAGAGCTCTGGAAGGGCAATCAGCCCCAGCATTTT
CDR3 protein: CASSQELWKGNQPQHF

clone size: NA
D gene: NA
J gene: TRBJ1-2
V gene: TRBV4-2
CDR3 DNA: TGTGCCAGCAGCCAAGGAGAGGGGTCTGGCTACACCTTC
CDR3 protein: CASSQGEGSGYTF

clone size: NA
D gene: NA
J gene: TRBJ2-1
V gene: TRBV6-5
CDR3 DNA: TGTGCCAGCAGTTACAACGGGCAGGTTTACAATGAGCAGTTCTTC
CDR3 protein: CASSYNGQVYNEQFF

clone size: NA
D gene: NA
J gene: TRBJ2-2
V gene: TRBV12-3/TRBV12-4
CDR3 DNA: TGTGCCAGGTTCAGGGTTTCCGGGGAGCTGTTTTTT
CDR3 protein: CARFRVSGELFF

clone size: medium-sized
D gene: NA
J gene: TRBJ2-3
V gene: TRBV19
CDR3 DNA: TGTGCCAGTACCCCGCCGACAGGCACAGATACGCAGTATTTT
CDR3 protein: CASTPPTGTDTQYF

clone size: NA
D gene: NA
J gene: TRBJ2-7
V gene: TRBV30
CDR3 DNA: TGTGCCTGGAGCAGGATTGAGAGGGAGCAGTACTTC
CDR3 protein: CAWSRIEREQYF

clone size: NA
D gene: NA
J gene: TRBJ1-6
V gene: TRBV3-1/TRBV3-2
CDR3 DNA: TGTGCCAGCAGCCAAGAGGGTCACCTAGCGTATAATTCACCCCTCCACTTT
CDR3 protein: CASSQEGHLAYNSPLHF

clone size: NA
D gene: TRBD1
J gene: TRBJ1-6
V gene: TRBV10-3
CDR3 DNA: TGTGCCATCAGGCCCGACAGGGCCGGCTCACCCCTCCACTTT
CDR3 protein: CAIRPDRAGSPLHF

clone size: NA
D gene: TRBD1
J gene: TRBJ2-1
V gene: TRBV7-2
CDR3 DNA: TGTGCCAGCAGCCGCAAGGGGGCCACTGAGCAGTTCTTC
CDR3 protein: CASSRKGATEQFF

clone size: NA
D gene: NA
J gene: TRBJ2-7
V gene: TRBV11-3
CDR3 DNA: TGTGCCAGCAGCTTTAATATCCACAGGTACGAGCAGTACTTC
CDR3 protein: CASSFNIHRYEQYF

clone size: NA
D gene: NA
J gene: TRBJ1-1
V gene: TRBV9
CDR3 DNA: TGTGCCAGCGGGGGGTCGGGGACTGAAGCTTTCTTT
CDR3 protein: CASGGSGTEAFF

clone size: NA
D gene: NA
J gene: TRBJ2-5
V gene: TRBV7-3
CDR3 DNA: TGTGCCAGCAGCTCGTCGGGCCTCGCTCGGGAGACCCAGTACTTC
CDR3 protein: CASSSSGLARETQYF

clone size: NA
D gene: NA
J gene: TRBJ2-5
V gene: TRBV2
CDR3 DNA: TGTGCCGGGGGGCGTACATCCGAGACCCAGTACTTC
CDR3 protein: CAGGRTSETQYF

clone size: once
D gene: NA
J gene: TRBJ1-6
V gene: TRBV6-6
CDR3 DNA: TGTGCCAGCAGGATGCAGAGCTCCTATAATTCACCCCTCCACTTT
CDR3 protein: CASRMQSSYNSPLHF